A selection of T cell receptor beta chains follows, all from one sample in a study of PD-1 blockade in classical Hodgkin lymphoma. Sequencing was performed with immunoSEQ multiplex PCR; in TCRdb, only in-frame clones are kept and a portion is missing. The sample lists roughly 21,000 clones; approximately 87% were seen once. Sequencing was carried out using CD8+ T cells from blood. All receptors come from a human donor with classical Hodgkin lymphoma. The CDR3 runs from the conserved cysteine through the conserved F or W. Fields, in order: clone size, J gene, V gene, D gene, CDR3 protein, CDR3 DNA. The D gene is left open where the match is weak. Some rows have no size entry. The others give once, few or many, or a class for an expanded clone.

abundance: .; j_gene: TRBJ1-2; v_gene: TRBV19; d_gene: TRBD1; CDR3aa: CASSIDRGPYYGYTF; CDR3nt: TGTGCCAGTAGTATTGACAGGGGGCCCTACTATGGCTACACCTTC
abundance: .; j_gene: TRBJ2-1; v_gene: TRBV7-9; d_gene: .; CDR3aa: CASSWERGGYNEQFF; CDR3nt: TGTGCCAGCAGCTGGGAACGTGGAGGCTACAATGAGCAGTTCTTC
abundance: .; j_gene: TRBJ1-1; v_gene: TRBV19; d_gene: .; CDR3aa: CASSMTGLTEAFF; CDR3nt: TGTGCCAGTAGTATGACGGGGCTGACTGAAGCTTTCTTT
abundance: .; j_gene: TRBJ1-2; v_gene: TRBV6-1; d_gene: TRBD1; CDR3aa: CASSERGQLYGYTF; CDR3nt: TGTGCCAGCAGTGAAAGGGGACAGCTCTATGGCTACACCTTC
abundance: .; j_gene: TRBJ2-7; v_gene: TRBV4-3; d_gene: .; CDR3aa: CASSQGRQAFNPYEQYF; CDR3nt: TGCGCCAGCAGCCAAGGTCGCCAGGCCTTTAATCCCTACGAGCAGTACTTC
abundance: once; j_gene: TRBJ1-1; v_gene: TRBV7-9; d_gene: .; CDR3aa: CASSFPFSEAFF; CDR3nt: TGTGCCAGCAGCTTTCCCTTCTCTGAAGCTTTCTTT
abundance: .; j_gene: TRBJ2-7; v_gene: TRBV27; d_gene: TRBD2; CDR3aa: CASSSFLLAGGFYEQYF; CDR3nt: TGTGCCAGCAGTTCCTTCTTACTAGCGGGGGGATTCTACGAGCAGTACTTC
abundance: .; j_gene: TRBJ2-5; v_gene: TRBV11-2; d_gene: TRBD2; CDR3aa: CASSFLAGGQETQYF; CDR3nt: TGTGCCAGCAGCTTCCTAGCGGGGGGACAAGAGACCCAGTACTTC
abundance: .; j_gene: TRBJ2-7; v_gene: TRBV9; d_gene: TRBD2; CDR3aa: CASSVEALAGGSYEQYF; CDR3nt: TGTGCCAGCAGCGTAGAGGCACTAGCGGGGGGATCCTACGAGCAGTACTTC
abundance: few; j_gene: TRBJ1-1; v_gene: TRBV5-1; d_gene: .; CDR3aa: CASSLRGESTEAFF; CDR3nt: TGCGCCAGCAGTCTCCGGGGGGAGAGCACTGAAGCTTTCTTT
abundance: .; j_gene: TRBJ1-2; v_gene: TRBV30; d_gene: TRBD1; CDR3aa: CALTGGRDGYTF; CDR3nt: TGTGCCTTGACAGGGGGAAGGGATGGCTACACCTTC
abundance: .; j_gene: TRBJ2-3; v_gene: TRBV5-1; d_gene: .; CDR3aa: CASSFVDPRPTDTQYF; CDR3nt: TGCGCCAGCTCGTTCGTAGACCCCCGCCCCACAGATACGCAGTATTTT
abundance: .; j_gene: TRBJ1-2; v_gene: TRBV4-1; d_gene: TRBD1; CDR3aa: CASSQYPGQGARYGYTF; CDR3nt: TGCGCCAGCAGCCAATACCCCGGACAGGGGGCACGATATGGCTACACCTTC
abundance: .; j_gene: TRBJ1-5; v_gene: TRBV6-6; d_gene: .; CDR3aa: CASSYMDGPTQHF; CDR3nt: TGTGCCAGCAGTTACATGGACGGTCCGACCCAGCATTTT
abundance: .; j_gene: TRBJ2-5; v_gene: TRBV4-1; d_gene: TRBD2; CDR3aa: CASCETSGLGETQYF; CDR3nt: TGCGCCAGCTGCGAGACTAGCGGGTTGGGAGAGACCCAGTACTTC
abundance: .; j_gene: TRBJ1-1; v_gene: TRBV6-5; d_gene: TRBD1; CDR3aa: CASSSGQGFMNTEAFF; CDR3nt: TGTGCCAGCAGTTCGGGACAGGGTTTTATGAACACTGAAGCTTTCTTT
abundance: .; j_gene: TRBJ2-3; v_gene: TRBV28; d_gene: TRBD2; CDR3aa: CASSKLAGGPWKTDTQYF; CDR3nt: TGTGCCAGCAGTAAACTAGCGGGAGGGCCGTGGAAAACAGATACGCAGTATTTT
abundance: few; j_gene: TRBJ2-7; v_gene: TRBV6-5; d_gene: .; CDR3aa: CASSYGPGLSSYEQYF; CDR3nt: TGTGCCAGCAGTTACGGTCCAGGGCTGAGCTCCTACGAGCAGTACTTC
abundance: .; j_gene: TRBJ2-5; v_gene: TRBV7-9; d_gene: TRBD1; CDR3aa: CASSLAPGGETQYF; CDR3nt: TGTGCCAGCAGCTTAGCCCCAGGGGGAGAGACCCAGTACTTC
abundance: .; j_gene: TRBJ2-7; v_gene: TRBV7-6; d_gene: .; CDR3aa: CASSPRDTIYEQYF; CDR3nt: TGTGCCAGCAGCCCCCGGGACACAATATACGAGCAGTACTTC
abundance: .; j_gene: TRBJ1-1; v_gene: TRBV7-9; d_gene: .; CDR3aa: CASSSGWGISSLNTEAFF; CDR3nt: TGTGCCAGCAGCTCTGGCTGGGGGATCTCGTCCCTGAACACTGAAGCTTTCTTT
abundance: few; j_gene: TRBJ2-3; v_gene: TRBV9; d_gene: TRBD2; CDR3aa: CASSVVSSGGAYTQYF; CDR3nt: TGTGCCAGCAGCGTAGTTTCTAGCGGGGGGGCATATACGCAGTATTTT
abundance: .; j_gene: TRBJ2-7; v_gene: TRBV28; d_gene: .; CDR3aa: CASTPGTFYEQYF; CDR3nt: TGTGCCAGCACACCCGGGACGTTTTACGAGCAGTACTTC
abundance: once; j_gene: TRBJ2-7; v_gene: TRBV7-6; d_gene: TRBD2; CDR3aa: CASSLEGSGAIEGNEQYF; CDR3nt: TGTGCCAGCAGCTTAGAGGGTAGCGGGGCCATCGAGGGCAACGAGCAGTACTTC
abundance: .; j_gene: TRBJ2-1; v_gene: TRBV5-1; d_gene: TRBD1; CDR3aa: CASNPWGQGIDNEQFF; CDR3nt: TGCGCCAGCAATCCATGGGGACAGGGAATCGACAATGAGCAGTTCTTC
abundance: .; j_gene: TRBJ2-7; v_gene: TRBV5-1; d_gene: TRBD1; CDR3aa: CASSDKDRGLREQYF; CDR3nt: TGCGCCAGCAGCGACAAGGACAGGGGGCTAAGGGAGCAGTACTTC
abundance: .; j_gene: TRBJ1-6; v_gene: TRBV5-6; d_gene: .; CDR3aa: CASSLWRTNSPLHF; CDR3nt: TGTGCCAGCAGCTTATGGCGGACTAATTCACCCCTCCACTTT
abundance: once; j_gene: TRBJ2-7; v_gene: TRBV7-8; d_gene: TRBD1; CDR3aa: CASSLEYLGGGYEQYF; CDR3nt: TGTGCCAGCAGCTTAGAATATCTAGGGGGCGGCTACGAGCAGTACTTC
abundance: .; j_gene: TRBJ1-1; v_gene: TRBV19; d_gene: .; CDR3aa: CASTHSKGTEAFF; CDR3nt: TGTGCCAGTACCCATTCCAAGGGCACTGAAGCTTTCTTT
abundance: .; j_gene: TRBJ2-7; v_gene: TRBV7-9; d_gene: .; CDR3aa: CASSADGVREQYF; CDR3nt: TGTGCCAGCAGCGCCGACGGGGTGAGGGAGCAGTACTTC
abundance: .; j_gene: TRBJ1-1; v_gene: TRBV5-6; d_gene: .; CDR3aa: CASSLLQHTEAFF; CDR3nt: TGTGCCAGCAGCTTGTTACAGCACACTGAAGCTTTCTTT
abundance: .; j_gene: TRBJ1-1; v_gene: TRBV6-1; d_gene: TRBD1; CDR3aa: CASSEGQGKGSEAFF; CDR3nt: TGTGCCAGCAGTGAGGGACAGGGAAAAGGCTCTGAAGCTTTCTTT